This T cell receptor (beta chain) was recorded in a study of identical twins. V was pared by 6 bases and J by 2 bases, with 6 bases of the junction left unmatched. This CDR3 has 15 residues. Germline assignment: CDR1 SGHVS and CDR2 FQNEAQ. Study observations and caveats: Models predicted less out-of-frame TCR alpha sharing in monozygotic twins than was found. Whereas memory repertoires showed no such difference, abundant cord blood beta clonotypes carried fewer insertions.

TCRdb itself ran the 5' RACE reads through MiXCR, one entry per CDR3 protein. This sample yields around 490,000 distinct CDR3 sequences, of which roughly 15% are seen a single time; less than 0.5% belongs to the top ten. Worth noting for this clonotype: The antigen remains unidentified.

The same data also contributed to another study, on yellow fever vaccine responses in identical twins.

Sequencing input: CD4+ T cells sorted from blood. This TCR came from a woman aged 18 to 35 in good health. The chain joins TRBV7-8 to TRBJ2-3; 9 bases agree with TRBD2. This chain's CDR3 is CASSRLAGPTDTQYF. The CDR3 DNA reads TGTGCCAGCAGTCGGCTAGCGGGACCCACAGATACGCAGTATTTT.